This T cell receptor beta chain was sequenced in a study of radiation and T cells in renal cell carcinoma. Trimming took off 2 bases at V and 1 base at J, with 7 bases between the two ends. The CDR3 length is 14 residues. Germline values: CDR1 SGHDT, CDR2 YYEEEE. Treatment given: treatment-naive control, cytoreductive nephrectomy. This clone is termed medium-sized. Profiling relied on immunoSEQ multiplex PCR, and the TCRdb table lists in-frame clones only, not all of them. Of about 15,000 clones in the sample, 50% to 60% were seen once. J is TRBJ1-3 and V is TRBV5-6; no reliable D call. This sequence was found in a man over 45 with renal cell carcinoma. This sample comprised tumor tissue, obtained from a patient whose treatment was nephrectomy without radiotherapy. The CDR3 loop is CASSFVGSGNTIYF. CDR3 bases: TGTGCCAGCAGCTTTGTGGGTTCTGGAAACACCATATATTTT.